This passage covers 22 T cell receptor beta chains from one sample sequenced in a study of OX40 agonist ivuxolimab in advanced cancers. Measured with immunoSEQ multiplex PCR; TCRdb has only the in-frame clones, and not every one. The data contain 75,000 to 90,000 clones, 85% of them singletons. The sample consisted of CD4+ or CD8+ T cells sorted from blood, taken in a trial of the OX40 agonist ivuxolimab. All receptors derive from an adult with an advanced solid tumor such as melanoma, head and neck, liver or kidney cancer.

The CDR3 bases are TGTGCCTGGAGTGTATACTCTGGAAACACCATATATTTT. This codes for CAWSVYSGNTIYF. This chain connects TRBV30 to TRBJ1-3, with unresolved D. CDR1 and CDR2 (germline): GTSNPN, SVGIG (reference sequence). The germline V and J ends were trimmed by 0 bases and 0 bases, with 3 bases remaining between them. CDR3 size: 13 residues.

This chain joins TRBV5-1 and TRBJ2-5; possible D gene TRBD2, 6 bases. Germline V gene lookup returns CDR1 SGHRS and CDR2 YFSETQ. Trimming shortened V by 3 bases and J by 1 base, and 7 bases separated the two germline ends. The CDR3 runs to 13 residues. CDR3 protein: CASSWGVQETQYF. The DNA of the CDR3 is TGCGCCAGCAGCTGGGGGGTCCAAGAGACCCAGTACTTC.

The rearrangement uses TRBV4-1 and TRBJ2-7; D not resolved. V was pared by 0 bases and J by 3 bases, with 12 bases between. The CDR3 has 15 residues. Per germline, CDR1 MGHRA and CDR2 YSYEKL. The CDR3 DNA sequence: TGCGCCAGCAGCCAAGATCGGTCCAGAAACTACGAGCAGTACTTC. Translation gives CASSQDRSRNYEQYF.

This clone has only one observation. CDR3 residues: CAWTRTPRGNSGTQYF. The CDR3 DNA is TGTGCCTGGACTAGGACACCAAGAGGCAATTCGGGGACCCAGTACTTC. The rearrangement uses TRBV30 and TRBJ2-5; D might be TRBD1 (5 bases). Germline V gene data show CDR1 as GTSNPN and CDR2 as SVGIG (reference sequence). V was clipped by 4 bases and J by 7 bases, with 25 bases between them. This CDR3 has 16 amino acids. The variable domain in full, with the rest retrieved from reference TRBV30 and TRBJ2-5, is SQTIHQWPATLVQPVGSPLSLECTVEGTSNPNLYWYRQAAGRGLQLLFYSVGIGQISSEVPQNLSASRPQDRQFILSSKKLLLSDSGFYLCAWTRTPRGNSGTQYFGPGTRLLVL.

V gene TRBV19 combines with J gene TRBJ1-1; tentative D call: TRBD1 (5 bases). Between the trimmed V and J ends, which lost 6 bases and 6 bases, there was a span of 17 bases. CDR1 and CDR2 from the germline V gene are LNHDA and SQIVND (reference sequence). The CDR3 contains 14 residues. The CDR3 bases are TGTGCCAGTAGGGCCGGAGGGTCCAGGGCTGAAGCTTTCTTT. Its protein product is CASRAGGSRAEAFF.

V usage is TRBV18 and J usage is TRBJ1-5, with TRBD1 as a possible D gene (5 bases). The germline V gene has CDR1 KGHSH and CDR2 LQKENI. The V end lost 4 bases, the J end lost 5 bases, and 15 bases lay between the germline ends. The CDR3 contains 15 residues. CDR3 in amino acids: CASSRDTGSHQPQHF. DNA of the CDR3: TGTGCCAGCTCACGGGATACAGGAAGCCATCAGCCCCAGCATTTT.

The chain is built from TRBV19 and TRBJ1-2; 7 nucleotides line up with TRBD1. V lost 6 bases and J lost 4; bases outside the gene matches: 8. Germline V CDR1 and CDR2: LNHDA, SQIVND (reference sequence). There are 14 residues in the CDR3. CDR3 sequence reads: CASRPEGASYGYTF. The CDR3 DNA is TGTGCCAGTAGGCCCGAGGGGGCGAGCTATGGCTACACCTTC.

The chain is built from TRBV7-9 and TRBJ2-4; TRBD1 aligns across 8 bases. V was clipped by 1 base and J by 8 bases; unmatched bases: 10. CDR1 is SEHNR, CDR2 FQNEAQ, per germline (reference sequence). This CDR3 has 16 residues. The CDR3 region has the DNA TGTGCCAGCAGCTTAGTATGGGCAGGGGGCGCTTACATTCAGTACTTC. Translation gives CASSLVWAGGAYIQYF.

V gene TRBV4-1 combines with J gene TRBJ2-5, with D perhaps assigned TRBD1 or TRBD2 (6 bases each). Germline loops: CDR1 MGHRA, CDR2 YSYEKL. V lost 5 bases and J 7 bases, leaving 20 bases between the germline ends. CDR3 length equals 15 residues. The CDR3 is CASSGSTQGLGTQYF. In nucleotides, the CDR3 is TGCGCCAGCAGCGGTTCGACACAGGGACTCGGGACCCAGTACTTC.

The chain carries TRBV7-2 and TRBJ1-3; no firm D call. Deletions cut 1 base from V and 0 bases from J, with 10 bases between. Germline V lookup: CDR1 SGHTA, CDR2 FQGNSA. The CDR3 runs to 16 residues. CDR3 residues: CASSLDISSSGNTIYF. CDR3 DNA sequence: TGTGCCAGCAGCTTAGATATCTCGAGCTCTGGAAACACCATATATTTT.

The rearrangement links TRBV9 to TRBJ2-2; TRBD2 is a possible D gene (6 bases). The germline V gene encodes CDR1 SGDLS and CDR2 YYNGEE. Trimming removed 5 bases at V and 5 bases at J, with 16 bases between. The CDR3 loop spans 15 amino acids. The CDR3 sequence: CASSGGNPRTGELFF. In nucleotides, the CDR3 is TGTGCCAGCAGTGGCGGGAACCCGAGGACCGGGGAGCTGTTTTTT.

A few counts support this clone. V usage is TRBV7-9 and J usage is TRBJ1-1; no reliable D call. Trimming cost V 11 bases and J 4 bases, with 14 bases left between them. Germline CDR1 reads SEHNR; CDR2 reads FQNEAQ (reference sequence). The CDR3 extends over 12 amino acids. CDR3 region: CAGSRVGTEAFF. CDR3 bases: TGTGCCGGATCTAGGGTGGGCACTGAAGCTTTCTTT.

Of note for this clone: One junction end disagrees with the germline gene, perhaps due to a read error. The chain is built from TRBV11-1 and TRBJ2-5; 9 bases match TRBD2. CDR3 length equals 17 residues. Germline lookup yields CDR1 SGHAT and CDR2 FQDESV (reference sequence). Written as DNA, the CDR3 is TGTGCCAGCAGCTTCTGGCGGGGGGGAACAATTGGAGAGGCCCAGTACTTC. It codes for CASSFWRGGTIGEAQYF.

The CDR3 DNA sequence: TGTGCCAGTAGTACGACCCAGATGCGGTATTTT. Its protein product is CASSTTQMRYF. The V gene is TRBV19, the J gene TRBJ2-3; D uncertain. CDR1 is LNHDA, CDR2 SQIVND, per germline (reference sequence). V lost 4 bases and J 14 bases, leaving 13 bases between the germline ends. The CDR3 contains 11 residues.

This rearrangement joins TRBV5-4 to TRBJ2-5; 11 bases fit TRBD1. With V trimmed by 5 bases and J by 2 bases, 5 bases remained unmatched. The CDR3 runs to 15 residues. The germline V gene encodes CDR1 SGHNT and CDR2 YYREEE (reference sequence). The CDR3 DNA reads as TGTGCCAGCAGGACGCGGGACAGGGGGCAAGAGACCCAGTACTTC. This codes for CASRTRDRGQETQYF.

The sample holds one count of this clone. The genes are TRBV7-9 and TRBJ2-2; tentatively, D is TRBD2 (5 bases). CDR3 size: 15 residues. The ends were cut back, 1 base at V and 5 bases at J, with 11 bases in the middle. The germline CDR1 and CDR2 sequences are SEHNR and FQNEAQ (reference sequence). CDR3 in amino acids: CASSLDFSGTGELFF. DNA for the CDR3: TGTGCCAGCAGCTTAGATTTCTCGGGGACCGGGGAGCTGTTTTTT.

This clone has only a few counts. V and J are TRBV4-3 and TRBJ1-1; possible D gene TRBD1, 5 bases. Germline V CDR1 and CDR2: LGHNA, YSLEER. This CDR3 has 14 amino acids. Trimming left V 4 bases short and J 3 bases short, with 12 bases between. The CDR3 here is CASSLTGTYTEAFF. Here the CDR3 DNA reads TGCGCCAGCAGCCTCACTGGGACTTACACTGAAGCTTTCTTT.

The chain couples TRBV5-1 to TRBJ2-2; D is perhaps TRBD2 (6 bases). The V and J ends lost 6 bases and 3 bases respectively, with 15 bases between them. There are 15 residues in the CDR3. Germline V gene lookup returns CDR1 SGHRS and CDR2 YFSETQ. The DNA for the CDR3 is TGCGCCAGCATTGGCGGGGCCGGGGACACCGGGGAGCTGTTTTTT. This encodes CASIGGAGDTGELFF.

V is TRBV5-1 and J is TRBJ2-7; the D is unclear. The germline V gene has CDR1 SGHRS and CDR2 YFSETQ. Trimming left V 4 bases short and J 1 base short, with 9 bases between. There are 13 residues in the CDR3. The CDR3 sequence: CASSPYSSYEQYF. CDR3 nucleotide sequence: TGCGCCAGCAGCCCGTACTCGTCCTACGAGCAGTACTTC. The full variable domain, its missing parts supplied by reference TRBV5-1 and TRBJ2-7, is KAGVTQTPRYLIKTRGQQVTLSCSPISGHRSVSWYQQTPGQGLQFLFEYFSETQRNKGNFPGRFSGRQFSNSRSEMNVSTLELGDSALYLCASSPYSSYEQYFGPGTRLTVT.

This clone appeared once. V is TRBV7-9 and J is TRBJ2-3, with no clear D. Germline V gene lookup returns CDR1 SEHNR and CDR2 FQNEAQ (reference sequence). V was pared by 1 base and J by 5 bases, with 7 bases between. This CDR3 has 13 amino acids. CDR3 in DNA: TGTGCCAGCAGCTTAGACGGCCAAGATACGCAGTATTTT. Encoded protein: CASSLDGQDTQYF. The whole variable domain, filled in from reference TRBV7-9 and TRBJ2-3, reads DTGVSQNPRHKITKRGQNVTFRCDPISEHNRLYWYRQTLGQGPEFLTYFQNEAQLEKSRLLSDRFSAERPKGSFSTLEIQRTEQGDSAMYLCASSLDGQDTQYFGPGTRLTVL.

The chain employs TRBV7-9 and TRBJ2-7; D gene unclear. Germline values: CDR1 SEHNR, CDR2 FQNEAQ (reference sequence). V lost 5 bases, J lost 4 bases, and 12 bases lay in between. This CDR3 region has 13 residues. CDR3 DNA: TGTGCCAGCAGCCCACAACGAGCTTACGAGCAGTACTTC. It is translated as CASSPQRAYEQYF.

The CDR3 coding sequence is TGTGCCAGTAGTACCCGGACAGGGGATAATTCACCCCTCCACTTT. Amino acid sequence: CASSTRTGDNSPLHF. The gene calls are TRBV19 and TRBJ1-6; TRBD1 agrees at 9 bases. Germline-derived CDR1 and CDR2 are LNHDA and SQIVND (reference sequence). The CDR3 length is 15 residues. The V and J ends lost 4 bases and 5 bases, in that order; junction bases with no gene match: 3.